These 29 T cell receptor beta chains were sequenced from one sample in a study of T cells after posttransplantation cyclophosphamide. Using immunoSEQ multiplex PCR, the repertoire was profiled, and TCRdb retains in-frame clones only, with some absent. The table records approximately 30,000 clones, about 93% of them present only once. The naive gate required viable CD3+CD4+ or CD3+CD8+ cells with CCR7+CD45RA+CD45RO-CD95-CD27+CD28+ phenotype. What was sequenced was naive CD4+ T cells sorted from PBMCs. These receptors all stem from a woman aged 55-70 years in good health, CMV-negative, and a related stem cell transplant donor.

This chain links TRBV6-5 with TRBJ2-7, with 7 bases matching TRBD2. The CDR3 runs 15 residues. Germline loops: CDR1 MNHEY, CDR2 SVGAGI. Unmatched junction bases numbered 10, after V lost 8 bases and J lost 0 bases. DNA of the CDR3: TGTGCCAGCTCCACCGGCGGGACTACCTCCTACGAGCAGTACTTC. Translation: CASSTGGTTSYEQYF.

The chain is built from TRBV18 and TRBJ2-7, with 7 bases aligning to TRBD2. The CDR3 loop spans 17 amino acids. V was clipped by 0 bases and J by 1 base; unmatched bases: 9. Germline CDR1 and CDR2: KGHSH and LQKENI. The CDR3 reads CASSPPGGRQSSYEQYF. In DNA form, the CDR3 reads TGTGCCAGCTCACCACCTGGCGGGAGACAGTCTTCCTACGAGCAGTACTTC.

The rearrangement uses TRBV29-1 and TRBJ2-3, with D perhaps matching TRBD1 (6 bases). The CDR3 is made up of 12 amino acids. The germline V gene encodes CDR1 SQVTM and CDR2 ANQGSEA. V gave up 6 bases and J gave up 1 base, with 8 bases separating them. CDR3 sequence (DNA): TGCAGCGTCAGGGGCCGCACAGATACGCAGTATTTT. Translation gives CSVRGRTDTQYF.

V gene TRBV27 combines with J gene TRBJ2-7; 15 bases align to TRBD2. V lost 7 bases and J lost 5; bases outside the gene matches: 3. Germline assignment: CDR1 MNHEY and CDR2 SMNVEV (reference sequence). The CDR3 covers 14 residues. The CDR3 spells CASNWTSGRDEQYF. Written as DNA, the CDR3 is TGTGCCAGCAATTGGACTAGCGGGAGGGACGAGCAGTACTTC.

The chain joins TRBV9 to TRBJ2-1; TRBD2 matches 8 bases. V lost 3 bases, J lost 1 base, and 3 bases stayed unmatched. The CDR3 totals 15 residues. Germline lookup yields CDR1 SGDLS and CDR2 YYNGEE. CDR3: CASSGSGRSYNEQFF. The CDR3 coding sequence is TGTGCCAGCAGCGGGAGCGGGAGATCCTACAATGAGCAGTTCTTC. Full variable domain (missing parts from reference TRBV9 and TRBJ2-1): DSGVTQTPKHLITATGQRVTLRCSPRSGDLSVYWYQQSLDQGLQFLIQYYNGEERAKGNILERFSAQQFPDLHSELNLSSLELGDSALYFCASSGSGRSYNEQFFGPGTRLTVL.

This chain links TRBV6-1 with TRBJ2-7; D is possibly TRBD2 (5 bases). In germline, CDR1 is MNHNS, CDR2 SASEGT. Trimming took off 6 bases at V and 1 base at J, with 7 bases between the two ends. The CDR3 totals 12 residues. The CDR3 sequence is CASSSGSYEQYF. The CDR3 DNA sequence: TGTGCCAGCAGCAGCGGTTCCTACGAGCAGTACTTC.

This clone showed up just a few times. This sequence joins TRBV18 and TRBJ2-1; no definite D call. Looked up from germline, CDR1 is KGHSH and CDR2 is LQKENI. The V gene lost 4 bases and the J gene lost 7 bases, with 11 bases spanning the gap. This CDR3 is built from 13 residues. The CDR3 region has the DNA TGTGCCAGCTCACGCTCTTCCGAGAATGAGCAGTTCTTC. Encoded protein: CASSRSSENEQFF.

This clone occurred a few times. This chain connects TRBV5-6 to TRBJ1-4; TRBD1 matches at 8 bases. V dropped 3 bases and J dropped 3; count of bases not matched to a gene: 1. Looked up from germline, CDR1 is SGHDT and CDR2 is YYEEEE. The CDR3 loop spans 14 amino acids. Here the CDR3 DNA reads TGTGCCAGCAGCTACAGGGGGGCTAATGAAAAACTGTTTTTT. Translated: CASSYRGANEKLFF.

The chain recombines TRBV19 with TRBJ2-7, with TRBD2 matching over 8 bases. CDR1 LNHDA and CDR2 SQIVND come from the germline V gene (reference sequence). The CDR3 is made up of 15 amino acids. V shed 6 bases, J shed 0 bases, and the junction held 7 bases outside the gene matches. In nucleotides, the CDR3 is TGTGCCAGTAGCTCTAGCGGGTTCAGCTCCTACGAGCAGTACTTC. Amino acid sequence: CASSSSGFSSYEQYF.

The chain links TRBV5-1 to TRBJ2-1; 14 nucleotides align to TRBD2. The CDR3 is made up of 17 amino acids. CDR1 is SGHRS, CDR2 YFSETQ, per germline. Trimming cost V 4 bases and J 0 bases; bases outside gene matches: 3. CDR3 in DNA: TGCGCCAGCAGCGCGACTAGCGGGAGGGCCTCCTACAATGAGCAGTTCTTC. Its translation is CASSATSGRASYNEQFF.

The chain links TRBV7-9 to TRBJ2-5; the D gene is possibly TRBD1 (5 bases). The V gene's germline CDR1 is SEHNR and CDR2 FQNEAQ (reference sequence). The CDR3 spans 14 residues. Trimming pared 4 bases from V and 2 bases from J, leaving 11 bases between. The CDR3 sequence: CASSSRQIQETQYF. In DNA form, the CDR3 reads TGTGCCAGCAGCTCTAGACAGATACAAGAGACCCAGTACTTC.

The CDR3 loop is CASSPIAGAYNEQFF. CDR3 nucleotides: TGTGCCAGCAGCCCGATAGCGGGGGCCTACAATGAGCAGTTCTTC. The gene calls are TRBV11-2 and TRBJ2-1; TRBD2 matches at 9 bases. The junction had 4 bases not matched to a gene; V was cut back by 5 bases and J by 2 bases. The CDR3 sequence is 15 residues long. Germline CDR1 is SGHAT and CDR2 is FQNNGV.

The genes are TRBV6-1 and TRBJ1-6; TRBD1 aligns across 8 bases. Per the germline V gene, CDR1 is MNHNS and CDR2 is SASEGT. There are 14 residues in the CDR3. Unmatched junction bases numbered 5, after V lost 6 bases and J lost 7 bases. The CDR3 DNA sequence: TGTGCCAGCAGCCCAGGGGGCAAGAATTCACCCCTCCACTTT. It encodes CASSPGGKNSPLHF.

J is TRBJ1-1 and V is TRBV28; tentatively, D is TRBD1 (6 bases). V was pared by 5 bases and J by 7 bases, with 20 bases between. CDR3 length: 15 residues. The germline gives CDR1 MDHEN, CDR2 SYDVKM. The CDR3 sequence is CASSAPAGGSYEAFF. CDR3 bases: TGTGCCAGCAGTGCGCCGGCGGGGGGCTCTTATGAAGCTTTCTTT.

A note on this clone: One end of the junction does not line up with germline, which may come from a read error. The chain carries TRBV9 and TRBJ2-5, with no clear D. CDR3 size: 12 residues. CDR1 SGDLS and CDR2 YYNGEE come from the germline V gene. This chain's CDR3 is CASSVETGTQYF. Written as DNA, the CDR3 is TGTGCCAGCAGTGTAGAGACGGGGACCCAGTACTTC.

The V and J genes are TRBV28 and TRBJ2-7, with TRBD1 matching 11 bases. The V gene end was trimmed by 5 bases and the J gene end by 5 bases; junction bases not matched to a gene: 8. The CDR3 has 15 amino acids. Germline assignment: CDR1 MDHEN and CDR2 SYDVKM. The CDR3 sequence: CASSPGTGGLDEQYF. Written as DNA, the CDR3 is TGTGCCAGCAGTCCGGGGACAGGGGGTTTGGACGAGCAGTACTTC.

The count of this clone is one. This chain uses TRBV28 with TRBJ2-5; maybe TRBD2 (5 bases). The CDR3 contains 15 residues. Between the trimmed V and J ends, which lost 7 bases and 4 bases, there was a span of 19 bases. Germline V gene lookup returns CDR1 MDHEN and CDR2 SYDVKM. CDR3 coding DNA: TGTGCCAGCACCGAGTTAACTAGGATGGGAGAGACCCAGTACTTC. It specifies CASTELTRMGETQYF.

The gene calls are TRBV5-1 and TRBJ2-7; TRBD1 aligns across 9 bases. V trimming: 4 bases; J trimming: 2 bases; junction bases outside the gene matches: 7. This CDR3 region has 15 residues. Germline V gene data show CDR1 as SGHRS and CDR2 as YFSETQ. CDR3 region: CASSREGQGTYEQYF. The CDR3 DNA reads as TGCGCCAGCAGCCGTGAGGGACAGGGAACCTACGAGCAGTACTTC.

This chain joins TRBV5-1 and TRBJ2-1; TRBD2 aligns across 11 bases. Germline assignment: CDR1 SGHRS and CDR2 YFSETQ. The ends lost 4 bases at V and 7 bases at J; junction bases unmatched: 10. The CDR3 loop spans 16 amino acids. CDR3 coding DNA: TGCGCCAGCAGCACGGGACTAGCGGCCCGGGGGAATGAGCAGTTCTTC. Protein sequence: CASSTGLAARGNEQFF.

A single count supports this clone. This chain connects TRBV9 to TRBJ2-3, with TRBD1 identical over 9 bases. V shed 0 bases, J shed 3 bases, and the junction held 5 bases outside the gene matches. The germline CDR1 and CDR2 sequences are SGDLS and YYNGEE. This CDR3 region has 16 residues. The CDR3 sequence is CASSVEMGQGTDTQYF. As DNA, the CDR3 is TGTGCCAGCAGCGTAGAAATGGGACAGGGTACAGATACGCAGTATTTT.

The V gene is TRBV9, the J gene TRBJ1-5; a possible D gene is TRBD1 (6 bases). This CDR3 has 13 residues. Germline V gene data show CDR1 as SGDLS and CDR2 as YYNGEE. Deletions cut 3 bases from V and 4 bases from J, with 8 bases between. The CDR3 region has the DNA TGTGCCAGCAGCGGGACAGCGAATCAGCCCCAGCATTTT. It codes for CASSGTANQPQHF.

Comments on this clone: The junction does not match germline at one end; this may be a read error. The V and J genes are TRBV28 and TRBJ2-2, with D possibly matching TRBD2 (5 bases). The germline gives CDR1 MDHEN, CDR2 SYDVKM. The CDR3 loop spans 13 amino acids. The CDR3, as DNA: TGTGCCAGCAGTTTAGGGTACACCGGGGAGCTGCTTTTT. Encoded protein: CASSLGYTGELLF.

In DNA, the CDR3 is TGCGCCAGCAGCCAAGATGGGCAGGGGGCCGGGGAGCTGTTTTTT. Translated: CASSQDGQGAGELFF. The rearrangement uses TRBV4-1 and TRBJ2-2; 7 positions match TRBD1. Germline V lookup: CDR1 MGHRA, CDR2 YSYEKL. The CDR3 totals 15 residues. V lost 0 bases and J lost 6; bases outside the gene matches: 4.

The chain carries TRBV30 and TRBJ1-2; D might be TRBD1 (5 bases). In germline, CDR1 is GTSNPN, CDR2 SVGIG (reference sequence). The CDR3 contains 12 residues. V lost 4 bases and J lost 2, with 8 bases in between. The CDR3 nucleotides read TGTGCCTGGATTGACAGAAACTATGGCTACACCTTC. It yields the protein CAWIDRNYGYTF.

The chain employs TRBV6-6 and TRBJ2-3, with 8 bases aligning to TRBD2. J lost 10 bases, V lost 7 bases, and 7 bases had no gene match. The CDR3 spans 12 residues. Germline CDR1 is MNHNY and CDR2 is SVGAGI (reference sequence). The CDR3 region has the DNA TGTGCCAGCACCGGGACTAGTGTGGCGCAGTATTTT. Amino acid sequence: CASTGTSVAQYF.

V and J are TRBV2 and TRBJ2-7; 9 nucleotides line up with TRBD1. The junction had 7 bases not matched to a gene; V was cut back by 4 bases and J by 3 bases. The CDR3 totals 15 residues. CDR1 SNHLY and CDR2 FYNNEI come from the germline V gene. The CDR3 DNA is TGTGCCAGCAGTGCCCCGGACAGGGGACTCTACGAGCAGTACTTC. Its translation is CASSAPDRGLYEQYF.

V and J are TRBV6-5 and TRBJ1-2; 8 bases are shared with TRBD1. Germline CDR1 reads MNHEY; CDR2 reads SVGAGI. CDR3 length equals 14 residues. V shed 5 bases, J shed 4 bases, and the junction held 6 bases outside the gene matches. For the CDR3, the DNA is TGTGCCAGCAGTCTCGGGACAGGACCCTATGGCTACACCTTC. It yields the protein CASSLGTGPYGYTF.

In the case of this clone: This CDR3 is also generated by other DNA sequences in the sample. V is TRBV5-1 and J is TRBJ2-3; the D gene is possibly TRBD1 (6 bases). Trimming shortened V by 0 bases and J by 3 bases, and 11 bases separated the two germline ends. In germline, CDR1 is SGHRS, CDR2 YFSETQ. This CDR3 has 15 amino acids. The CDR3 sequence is CASSLEGGGTDTQYF. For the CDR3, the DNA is TGCGCCAGCAGCTTGGAAGGGGGTGGGACAGATACGCAGTATTTT.

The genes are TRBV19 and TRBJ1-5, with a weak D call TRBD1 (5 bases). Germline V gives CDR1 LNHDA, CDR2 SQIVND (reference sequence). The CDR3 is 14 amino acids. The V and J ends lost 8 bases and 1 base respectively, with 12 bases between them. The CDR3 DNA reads TGTGCCAGTGCCTCGGCAGGGAGCAATCAGCCCCAGCATTTT. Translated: CASASAGSNQPQHF. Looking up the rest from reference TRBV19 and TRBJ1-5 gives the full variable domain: DGGITQSPKYLFRKEGQNVTLSCEQNLNHDAMYWYRQDPGQGLRLIYYSQIVNDFQKGDIAEGYSVSREKKESFPLTVTSAQKNPTAFYLCASASAGSNQPQHFGDGTRLSIL.